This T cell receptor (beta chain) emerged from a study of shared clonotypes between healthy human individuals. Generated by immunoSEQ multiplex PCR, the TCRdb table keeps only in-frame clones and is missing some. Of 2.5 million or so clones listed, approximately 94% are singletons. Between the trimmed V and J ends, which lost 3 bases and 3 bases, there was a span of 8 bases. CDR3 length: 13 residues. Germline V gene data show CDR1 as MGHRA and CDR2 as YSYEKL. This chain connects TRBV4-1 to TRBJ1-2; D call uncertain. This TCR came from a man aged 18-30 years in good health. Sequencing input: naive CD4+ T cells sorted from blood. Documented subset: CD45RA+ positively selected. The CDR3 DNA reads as TGCGCCAGCAGCCAGCAGTATGACTATGGCTACACCTTC. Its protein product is CASSQQYDYGYTF.